These 3 T cell receptor beta chains share one sample of origin, sequenced in a study of shared clonotypes between healthy human individuals (dated by TCRdb to about 2020). Libraries were made using the immunoSEQ multiplex PCR assay. Sourced from immuneACCESS, this table was stored by TCRdb with only in-frame sequences that have V and J called. A share of the clones is absent; for the studies checked, an unresolved V gene accounts for under half, and the remainder has no known explanation. The sample yields millions of clones; just over 90% were counted once. Roughly 0.14% of the sample belongs to the ten largest clones. The sequenced material came from naive CD4+ T cells sorted from blood. The meaning of the sample's cell subset or site label: CD45RA+ positively selected. The receptor source for this set is a man aged 18 to 30 in good health.

The CDR3 is CASRQGTHTDTQYF. The DNA of the CDR3 is TGTGCCAGCAGACAGGGGACACACACAGATACGCAGTATTTT. The chain couples TRBV6-5 to TRBJ2-3; 7 bases agree with TRBD1. Germline trimming cut 6 bases from V and 2 bases from J; bases unmatched to any gene: 5. CDR3 length equals 14 residues. CDR1 is MNHEY, CDR2 SVGAGI, per germline.

As concerns this clone: Distinct nucleotide sequences in the sample also encode this CDR3. V is TRBV15 and J is TRBJ2-1; 10 bases agree with TRBD2. The CDR3 consists of 16 residues. Per the germline V gene, CDR1 is LNHNV and CDR2 is YYDKDF (reference sequence). J gave up 7 bases and V 0 bases, and 6 bases lay outside the gene matches. CDR3 nucleotides: TGTGCCACCAGCAGAGATAGGCTAGCGGGAGTTAATGAGCAGTTCTTC. It translates to CATSRDRLAGVNEQFF.

This clone is a singleton in its sample. This rearrangement joins TRBV7-2 to TRBJ1-1, with D unresolved. The germline CDR1 and CDR2 sequences are SGHTA and FQGNSA. The CDR3 loop spans 13 amino acids. Trimming removed 3 bases from V and 7 bases from J, with 12 bases in between. This CDR3 is CASSFVSGSEAFF. The CDR3 DNA reads as TGTGCCAGCAGCTTTGTCTCGGGTAGTGAAGCTTTCTTT.